The entry below describes one TCR beta chain. Assay execution took place at the deep level. Clones were sequenced by immunoSEQ multiplex PCR, and TCRdb holds only the in-frame ones, with some missing. The sample holds over a million clones, roughly 80% seen once. This entry belongs to a study of shared clonotypes between healthy human individuals. The CDR3 contains 13 residues. Trimming cost V 0 bases and J 14 bases, with 14 bases left between them. Per the germline V gene, CDR1 is SGHRS and CDR2 is YFSETQ. This receptor was obtained from a man aged 18 to 30 in good health. The chain is built from TRBV5-1 and TRBJ1-4; the D gene is possibly TRBD1 (6 bases). The specimen sequenced was memory CD4+ T cells sorted from blood. Subset of the sample: CD45RA-negative fraction. In nucleotides, the CDR3 is TGCGCCAGCAGCTTGGGAGGTGGACAGATGCTGTTTTTT. Protein sequence: CASSLGGGQMLFF.